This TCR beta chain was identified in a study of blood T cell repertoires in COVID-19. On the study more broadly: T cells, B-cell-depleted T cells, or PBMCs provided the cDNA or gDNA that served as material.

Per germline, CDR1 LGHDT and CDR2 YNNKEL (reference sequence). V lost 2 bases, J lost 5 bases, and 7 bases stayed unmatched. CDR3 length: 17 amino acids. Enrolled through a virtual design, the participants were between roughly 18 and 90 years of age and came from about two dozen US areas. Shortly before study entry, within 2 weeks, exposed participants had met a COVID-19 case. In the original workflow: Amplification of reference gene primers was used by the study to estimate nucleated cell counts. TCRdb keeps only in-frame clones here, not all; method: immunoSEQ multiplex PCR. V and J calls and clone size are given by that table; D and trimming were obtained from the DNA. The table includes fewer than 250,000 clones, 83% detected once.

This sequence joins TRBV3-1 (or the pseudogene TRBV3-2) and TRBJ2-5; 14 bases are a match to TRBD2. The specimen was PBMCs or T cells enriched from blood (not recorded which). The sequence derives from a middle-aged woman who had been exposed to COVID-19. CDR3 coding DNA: TGTGCCAGCAGCCAACTGACTAGCGGGGGGGCCATGGAGACCCAGTACTTC. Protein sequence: CASSQLTSGGAMETQYF.